This TCR beta chain was identified during a study of blood T cell repertoires in COVID-19 (dated by TCRdb to about 2020). Regarding the study in general: Samples covering the acute and convalescent phases of COVID-19 were provided by collaborators in the United States, Italy and Spain. The repertoires were made available in a free public database intended to serve as a resource for research on the immune response to SARS-CoV-2. Where available, HLA class I and class II types were obtained from metadata supplied by the sample provider rather than from assay-based typing. The samples were drawn from the first 160 participants of the ongoing ImmuneRACE study and from 950 to 1,500 subjects provided by 6 global collaborators. The material from the prospective study consisted of cDNA or gDNA derived from T cells, B-cell-depleted T cells, or PBMCs. The dataset comprised deeply sampled blood TCRbeta repertoires from subjects exposed to, actively infected with, or recovered from COVID-19. Sample metadata almost always included a de-identified subject ID, COVID-19 status, age in years and sex. What the work shows at the level of the full study, not this receptor alone: Clinical and demographic metadata were provided uncurated, with the amount varying by source and participant.

TCRbeta CDR3 regions were amplified from genomic DNA using the immunoSEQ Assay, a bias-controlled multiplex PCR. For the original study's pipeline: The number of nucleated cells in each sample was estimated by amplification of reference gene primers within the assay. Sequence reads were collapsed and filtered to measure the absolute abundance of every unique TCRbeta CDR3 rearrangement. For each sample, productive Simpson clonality was calculated by taking the square root of Simpson's diversity index across productive rearrangements. TCRdb limited this immuneACCESS table to in-frame rearrangements with V and J called. A share of clones is missing; checked studies link under half to unresolved V genes, and the rest is unexplained. D and trimming were read from the DNA, whereas the V and J calls and clone size are those reported in that table. The sample contains around 30,000 clones, 80% to 90% of them found a single time. Approximately 6% of the sample belongs to the ten largest clones.

From the germline V gene, CDR1 is KGHSH and CDR2 is LQKENI. V is clipped by 6 bases and J by 2 bases, and the sequence between their germline boundaries is 11 bases long. The CDR3 runs 14 residues from the cysteine to the phenylalanine. Here the CDR3 DNA is all that survives: 42 bases in frame from base 1. In regard to this clone: Its recognized antigen is unknown. Per-base quality was not reported, and no clone a single base away is much larger than it.

Whole blood was collected in K2EDTA tubes by collaborating institutions according to the institutions' own protocols. Collaborator samples were shipped for TCRbeta analysis as frozen whole blood, isolated PBMCs, or DNA extracted from either sample type. This clonotype was sampled from an elderly woman with active or convalescent COVID-19. The sample taken for sequencing was peripheral blood. The rearrangement combines TRBV18 with TRBJ1-5; a confident D gene designation cannot be given. This receptor has the CDR3 CASSLDGGNQPQHF. The bases are TGTGCCAGCTCCCTCGACGGGGGCAATCAGCCCCAGCATTTT.